The sequence of this T cell receptor (beta chain) was determined in a study of T cell repertoires in cytomegalovirus infection. Study overall: Both recently identified HLA-C-restricted and well-studied HLA-B-restricted CMV epitopes were used in the study. Shared public TCR beta signatures pointed to both CMV infection and a matching HLA type.

A few counts support this clonotype. Its antigen is unidentified. Overall study results and limits: Carriers of CMV plus the relevant HLA were identified by cumulative public TCR beta family frequency. Clonotypes of TCR beta that were HLA-C-restricted and CMV-specific dominated the ex vivo response.

Per germline, CDR1 MDHEN and CDR2 SYDVKM. The CDR3 spans 12 residues. J gave up 6 bases and V 5 bases, and 3 bases lay outside the gene matches. Each CDR3 protein gets one entry after TCRdb re-called the reads with MiXCR. The table has about 920,000 distinct CDR3 sequences, around 30% seen once; the top ten hold around 15%. The sequence came from a human donor in good health (CMV status not recorded). Some clones in this sample may be carry-over from other donors' samples. The chain recombines TRBV28 with TRBJ2-7, with TRBD2 matching 8 bases. The sequences come from cultured CD8+ T cells from PBMCs, collected from culture after CMV antigen stimulation. The CDR3 sequence is CASSPGGAEQYV. As DNA, the CDR3 is TGTGCCAGCAGTCCCGGGGGGGCCGAGCAGTACGTC.